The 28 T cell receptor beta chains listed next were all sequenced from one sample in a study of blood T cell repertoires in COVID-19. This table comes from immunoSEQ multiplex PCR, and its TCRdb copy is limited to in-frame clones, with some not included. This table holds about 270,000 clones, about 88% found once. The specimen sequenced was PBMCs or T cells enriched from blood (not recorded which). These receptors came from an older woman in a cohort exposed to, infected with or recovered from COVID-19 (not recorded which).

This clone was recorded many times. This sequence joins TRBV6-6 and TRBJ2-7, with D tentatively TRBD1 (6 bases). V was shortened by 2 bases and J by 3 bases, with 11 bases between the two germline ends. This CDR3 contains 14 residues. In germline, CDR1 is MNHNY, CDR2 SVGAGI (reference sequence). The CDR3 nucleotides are TGTGCCAGCAGTTACCAGGGGTTGAGCTACGAGCAGTACTTC. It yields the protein CASSYQGLSYEQYF.

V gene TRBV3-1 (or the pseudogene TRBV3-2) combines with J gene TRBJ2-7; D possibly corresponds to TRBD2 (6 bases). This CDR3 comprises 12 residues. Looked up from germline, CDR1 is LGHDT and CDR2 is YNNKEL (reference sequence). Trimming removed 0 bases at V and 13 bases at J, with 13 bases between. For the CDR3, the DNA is TGTGCCAGCAGCCAAGACGAAGGGACTCGATACTTC. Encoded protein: CASSQDEGTRYF.

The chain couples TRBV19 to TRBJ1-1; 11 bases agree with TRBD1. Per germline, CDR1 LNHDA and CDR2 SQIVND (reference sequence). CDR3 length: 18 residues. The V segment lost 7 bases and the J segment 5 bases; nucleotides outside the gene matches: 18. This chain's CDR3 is CASTRTTGTGGSSTEAFF. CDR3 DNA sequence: TGTGCCAGTACCCGAACCACCGGGACAGGGGGTTCATCGACTGAAGCTTTCTTT.

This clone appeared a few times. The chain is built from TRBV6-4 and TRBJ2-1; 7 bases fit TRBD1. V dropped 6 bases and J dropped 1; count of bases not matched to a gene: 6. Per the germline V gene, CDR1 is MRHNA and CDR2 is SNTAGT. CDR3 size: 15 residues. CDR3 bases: TGTGCCAGCAGCGAGGAGACAGGGTCCTACAATGAGCAGTTCTTC. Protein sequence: CASSEETGSYNEQFF.

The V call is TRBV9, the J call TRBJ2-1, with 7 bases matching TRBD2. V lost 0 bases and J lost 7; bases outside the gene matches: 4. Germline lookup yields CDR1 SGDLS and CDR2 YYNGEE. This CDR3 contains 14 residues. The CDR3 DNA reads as TGTGCCAGCAGCGTAGGCGGGAGTTTGAATGAGCAGTTCTTC. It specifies CASSVGGSLNEQFF.

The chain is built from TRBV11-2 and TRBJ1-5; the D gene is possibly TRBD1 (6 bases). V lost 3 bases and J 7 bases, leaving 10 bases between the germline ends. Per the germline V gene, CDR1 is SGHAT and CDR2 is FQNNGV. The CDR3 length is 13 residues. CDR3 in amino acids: CASSFWTEQPQHF. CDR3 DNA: TGTGCCAGCAGCTTTTGGACAGAGCAGCCCCAGCATTTT.

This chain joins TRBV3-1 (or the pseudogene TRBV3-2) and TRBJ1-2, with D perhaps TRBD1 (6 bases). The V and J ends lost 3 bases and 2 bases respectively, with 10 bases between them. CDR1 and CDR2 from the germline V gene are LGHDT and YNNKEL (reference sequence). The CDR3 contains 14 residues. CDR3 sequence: CASSHGQLNYGYTF. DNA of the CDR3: TGTGCCAGCAGCCACGGACAGCTAAACTATGGCTACACCTTC.

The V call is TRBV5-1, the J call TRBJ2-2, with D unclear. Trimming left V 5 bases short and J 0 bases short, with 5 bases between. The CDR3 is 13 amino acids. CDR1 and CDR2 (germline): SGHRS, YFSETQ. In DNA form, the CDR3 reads TGCGCCAGCAGTGGCACGAACACCGGGGAGCTGTTTTTT. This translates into CASSGTNTGELFF. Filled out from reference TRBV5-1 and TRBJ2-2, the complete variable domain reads KAGVTQTPRYLIKTRGQQVTLSCSPISGHRSVSWYQQTPGQGLQFLFEYFSETQRNKGNFPGRFSGRQFSNSRSEMNVSTLELGDSALYLCASSGTNTGELFFGEGSRLTVL.

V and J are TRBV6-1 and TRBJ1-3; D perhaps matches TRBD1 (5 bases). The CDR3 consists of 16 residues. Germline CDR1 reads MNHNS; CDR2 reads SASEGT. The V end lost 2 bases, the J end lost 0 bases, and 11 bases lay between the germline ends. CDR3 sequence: CASSESRQTSGNTIYF. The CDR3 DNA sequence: TGTGCCAGCAGTGAATCGAGACAGACCTCTGGAAACACCATATATTTT.

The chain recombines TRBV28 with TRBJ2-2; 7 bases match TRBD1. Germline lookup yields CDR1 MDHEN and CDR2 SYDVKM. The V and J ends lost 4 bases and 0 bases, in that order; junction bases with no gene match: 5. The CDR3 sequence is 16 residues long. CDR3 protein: CASSSYRGANTGELFF. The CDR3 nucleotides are TGTGCCAGCAGTTCCTACAGGGGAGCGAACACCGGGGAGCTGTTTTTT.

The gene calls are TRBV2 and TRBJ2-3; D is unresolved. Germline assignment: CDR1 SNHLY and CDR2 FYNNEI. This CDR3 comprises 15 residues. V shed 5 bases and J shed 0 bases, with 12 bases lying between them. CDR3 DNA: TGTGCCAGCAGTCGAGAGATTTCTAGCACAGATACGCAGTATTTT. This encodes CASSREISSTDTQYF.

The CDR3: CASSSPDKNTEAFF. The CDR3 DNA is TGTGCCAGCAGTTCCCCGGACAAGAACACTGAAGCTTTCTTT. V and J are TRBV28 and TRBJ1-1; D might be TRBD1 (5 bases). Trimming removed 4 bases at V and 1 base at J, with 10 bases between. CDR3 length: 14 amino acids. Germline CDR1 is MDHEN and CDR2 is SYDVKM.

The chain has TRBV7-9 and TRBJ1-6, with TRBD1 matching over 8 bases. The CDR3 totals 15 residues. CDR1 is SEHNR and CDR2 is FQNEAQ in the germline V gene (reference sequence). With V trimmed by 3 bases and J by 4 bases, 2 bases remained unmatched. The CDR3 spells CASSLGQAYNSPLHF. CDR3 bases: TGTGCCAGCAGCTTGGGACAGGCGTATAATTCACCCCTCCACTTT.

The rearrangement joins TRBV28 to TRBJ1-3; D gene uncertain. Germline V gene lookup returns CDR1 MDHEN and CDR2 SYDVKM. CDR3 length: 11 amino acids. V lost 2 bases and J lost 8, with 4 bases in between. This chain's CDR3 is CASSLLDTIYF. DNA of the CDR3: TGTGCCAGCAGTTTACTCGACACCATATATTTT.

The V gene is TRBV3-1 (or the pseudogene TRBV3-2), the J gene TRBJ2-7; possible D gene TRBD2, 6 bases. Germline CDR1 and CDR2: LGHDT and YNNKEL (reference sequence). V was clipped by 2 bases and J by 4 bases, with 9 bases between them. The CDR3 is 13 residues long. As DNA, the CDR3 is TGTGCCAGCAGCCAATCTAGCGTGTACGAGCAGTACTTC. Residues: CASSQSSVYEQYF.

CDR3 loop: CASSVEDRGWETQYF. DNA for the CDR3: TGTGCCAGCAGCGTAGAGGACAGGGGTTGGGAGACCCAGTACTTC. J is TRBJ2-5 and V is TRBV9; TRBD1 aligns across 9 bases. With 0 bases clipped from V and 5 bases from J, the junction kept 5 bases outside the gene matches. This CDR3 comprises 15 residues. Germline V lookup: CDR1 SGDLS, CDR2 YYNGEE.

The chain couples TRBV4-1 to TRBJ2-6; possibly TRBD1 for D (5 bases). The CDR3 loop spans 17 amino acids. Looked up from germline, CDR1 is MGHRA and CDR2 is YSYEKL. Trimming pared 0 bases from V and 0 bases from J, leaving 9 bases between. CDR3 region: CASSQDKDSSGANVLTF. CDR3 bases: TGCGCCAGCAGCCAAGACAAAGACAGCTCTGGGGCCAACGTCCTGACTTTC.

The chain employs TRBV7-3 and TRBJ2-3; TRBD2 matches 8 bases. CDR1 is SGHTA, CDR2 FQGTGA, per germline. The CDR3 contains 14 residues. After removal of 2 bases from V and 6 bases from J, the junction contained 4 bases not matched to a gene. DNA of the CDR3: TGTGCCAGCAGCTTAGCGGGAGGATTGGATACGCAGTATTTT. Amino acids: CASSLAGGLDTQYF.

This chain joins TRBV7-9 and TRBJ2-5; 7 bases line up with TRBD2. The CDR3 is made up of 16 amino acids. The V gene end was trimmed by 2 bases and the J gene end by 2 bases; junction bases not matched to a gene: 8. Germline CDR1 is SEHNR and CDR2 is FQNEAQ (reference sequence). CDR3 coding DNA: TGTGCCAGCAGCTTACTCGGGGGGAGAAGGCAAGAGACCCAGTACTTC. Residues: CASSLLGGRRQETQYF.

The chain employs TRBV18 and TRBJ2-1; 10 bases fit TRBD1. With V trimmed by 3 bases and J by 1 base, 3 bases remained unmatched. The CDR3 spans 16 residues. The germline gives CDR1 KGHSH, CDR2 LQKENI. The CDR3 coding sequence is TGTGCCAGCTCACCCGAGGGACAGGGGTCCTACAATGAGCAGTTCTTC. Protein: CASSPEGQGSYNEQFF.

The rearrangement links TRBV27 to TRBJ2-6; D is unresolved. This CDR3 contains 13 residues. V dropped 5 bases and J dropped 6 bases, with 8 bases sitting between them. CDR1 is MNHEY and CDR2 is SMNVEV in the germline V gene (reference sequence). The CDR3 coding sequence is TGTGCCAGCAGTCCGCTAGAGGCCAACGTCCTGACTTTC. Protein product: CASSPLEANVLTF.

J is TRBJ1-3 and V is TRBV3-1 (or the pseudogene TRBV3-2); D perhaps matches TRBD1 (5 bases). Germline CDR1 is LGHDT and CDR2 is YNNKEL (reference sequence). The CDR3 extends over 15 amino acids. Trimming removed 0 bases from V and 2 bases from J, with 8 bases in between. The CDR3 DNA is TGTGCCAGCAGCCAAGATTCGGGGGCTGGAAACACCATATATTTT. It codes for CASSQDSGAGNTIYF.

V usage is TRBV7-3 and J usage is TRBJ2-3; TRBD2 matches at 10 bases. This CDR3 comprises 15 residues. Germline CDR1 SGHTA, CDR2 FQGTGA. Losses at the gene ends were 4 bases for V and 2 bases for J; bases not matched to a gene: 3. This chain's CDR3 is CASSSSGSPTDTQYF. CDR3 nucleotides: TGTGCCAGCAGCTCTAGCGGGAGTCCCACAGATACGCAGTATTTT.

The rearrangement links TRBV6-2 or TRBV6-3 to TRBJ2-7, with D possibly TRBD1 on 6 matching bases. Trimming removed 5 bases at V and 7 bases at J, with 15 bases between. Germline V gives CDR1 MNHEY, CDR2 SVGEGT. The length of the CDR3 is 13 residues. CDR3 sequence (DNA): TGTGCCAGCAGTCCCTGGACAGTCGGGGAGCAGTACTTC. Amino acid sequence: CASSPWTVGEQYF.

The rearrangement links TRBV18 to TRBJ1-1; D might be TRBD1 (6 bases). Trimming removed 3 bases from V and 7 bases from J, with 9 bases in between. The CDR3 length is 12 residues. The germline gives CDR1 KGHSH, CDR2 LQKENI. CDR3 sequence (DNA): TGTGCCAGCTCACCTACAGGGATTGAAGCTTTCTTT. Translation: CASSPTGIEAFF.

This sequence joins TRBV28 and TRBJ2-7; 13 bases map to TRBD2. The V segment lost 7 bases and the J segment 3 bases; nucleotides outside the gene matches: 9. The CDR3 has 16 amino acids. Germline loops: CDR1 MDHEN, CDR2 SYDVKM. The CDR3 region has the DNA TGTGCCAGCACCCAGTTTGGGACTAGCGGGAACTACGAGCAGTACTTC. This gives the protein CASTQFGTSGNYEQYF. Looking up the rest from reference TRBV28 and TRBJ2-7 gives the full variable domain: DVKVTQSSRYLVKRTGEKVFLECVQDMDHENMFWYRQDPGLGLRLIYFSYDVKMKEKGDIPEGYSVSREKKERFSLILESASTNQTSMYLCASTQFGTSGNYEQYFGPGTRLTVT.

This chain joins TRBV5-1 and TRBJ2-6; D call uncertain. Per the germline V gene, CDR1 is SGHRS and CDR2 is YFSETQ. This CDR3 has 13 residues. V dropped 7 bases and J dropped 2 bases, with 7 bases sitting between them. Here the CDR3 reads CASEEPGANVLTF. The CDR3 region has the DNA TGCGCCAGCGAGGAACCTGGGGCCAACGTCCTGACTTTC.

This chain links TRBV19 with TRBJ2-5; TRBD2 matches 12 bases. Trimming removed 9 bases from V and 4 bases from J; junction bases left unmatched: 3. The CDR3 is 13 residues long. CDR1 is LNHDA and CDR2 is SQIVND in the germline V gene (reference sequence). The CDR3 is CASKTSGRETQYF. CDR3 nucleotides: TGTGCCAGCAAGACTAGCGGGAGAGAGACCCAGTACTTC.